Listed here are 8 T cell receptor beta chains from one sample, sequenced in a study of T cell repertoires in aging, cancer and after chemotherapy. The template was genomic DNA from peripheral blood, not RNA. Multiplex touch-down PCR with TRB-A/B primers amplified rearranged V-D-J TRB sequences. TCRdb called the multiplex PCR reads again in MiXCR, with one record for every CDR3 protein. The top ten clones hold roughly a tenth of a sample with about 9,000 distinct CDR3 sequences, around 32% of them seen once. Material: blood. The receptors were sampled from a human donor in good health.

The chain employs TRBV4-2 and TRBJ2-1; TRBD2 agrees at 7 bases. Germline V gene sequence: CDR1 LGHNA, CDR2 YNFKEQ. The CDR3 covers 15 residues. The V segment lost 2 bases and the J segment 3 bases; nucleotides outside the gene matches: 4. CDR3 nucleotides: TGTGCCAGCAGCCAAAGGCTAGCGGACTACAATGAGCAGTTCTTC. Its protein product is CASSQRLADYNEQFF.

This clonotype appeared a few times. The chain links TRBV30 to TRBJ2-7; no clear D gene. Trimming removed 3 bases from V and 4 bases from J, with 7 bases in between. The CDR3 has 11 residues. Germline V gene lookup returns CDR1 GTSNPN and CDR2 SVGIG (reference sequence). CDR3 in DNA: TGTGCCTGGAGGGGTAATTACGAGCAGTACTTC. Protein product: CAWRGNYEQYF. The variable domain in full, completed from reference TRBV30 and TRBJ2-7, reads SQTIHQWPATLVQPVGSPLSLECTVEGTSNPNLYWYRQAAGRGLQLLFYSVGIGQISSEVPQNLSASRPQDRQFILSSKKLLLSDSGFYLCAWRGNYEQYFGPGTRLTVT.

V is TRBV6-2 or TRBV6-3 and J is TRBJ2-7; 9 bases match TRBD2. The CDR3 covers 18 residues. V gave up 0 bases and J gave up 0 bases; unmatched junction bases: 9. The germline CDR1 and CDR2 sequences are MNHEY and SVGEGT. The CDR3 here is CASSYSRLAGTNSYEQYF. CDR3 in DNA: TGTGCCAGCAGTTACTCGAGGCTAGCGGGGACGAACTCCTACGAGCAGTACTTC.

The chain uses TRBV5-4 and TRBJ2-7; a weak D match, TRBD2 (6 bases). The germline CDR1 and CDR2 sequences are SGHNT and YYREEE (reference sequence). The V end lost 0 bases, the J end lost 5 bases, and 12 bases lay between the germline ends. This CDR3 contains 14 residues. This chain's CDR3 is CASSLVGGRNEQYF. In nucleotides, the CDR3 is TGTGCCAGCAGCTTGGTGGGGGGAAGGAACGAGCAGTACTTC.

This clonotype was picked up a small number of times. This rearrangement joins TRBV6-5 to TRBJ1-1; 12 bases agree with TRBD1. The CDR3 is 15 amino acids. Germline V gene sequence: CDR1 MNHEY, CDR2 SVGAGI. V was pared by 6 bases and J by 5 bases, with 7 bases of the junction left unmatched. CDR3 DNA: TGTGCCAGCAGGGGACAGGGGGCAGGTAGGACTGAAGCTTTCTTT. Amino acid sequence: CASRGQGAGRTEAFF.

This clonotype came up a few times. This chain connects TRBV6-6 to TRBJ2-1; 9 bases match TRBD2. J gave up 3 bases and V 0 bases, and 6 bases lay outside the gene matches. The CDR3 has 17 amino acids. Per the germline V gene, CDR1 is MNHNY and CDR2 is SVGAGI (reference sequence). CDR3 in amino acids: CASSYSPSGGIYNEQFF. Written as DNA, the CDR3 is TGTGCCAGCAGTTACTCGCCAAGCGGGGGGATCTACAATGAGCAGTTCTTC.

The chain recombines TRBV12-3 or TRBV12-4 with TRBJ2-3; the D is unclear. This CDR3 has 18 amino acids. V was pared by 1 base and J by 4 bases, with 21 bases between. CDR3 protein: CASSLDIGIQFIADTQYF. CDR3 in DNA: TGTGCCAGCAGTTTAGACATTGGTATTCAATTTATCGCAGATACGCAGTATTTT.

V gene TRBV6-5 combines with J gene TRBJ1-3, with D hard to call. The germline V gene encodes CDR1 MNHEY and CDR2 SVGAGI. Trimming took 5 bases from V and 0 from J, leaving 8 bases between them. This CDR3 region has 14 residues. The CDR3 nucleotides read TGTGCCAGCAGTACACCAAGCTCTGGAAACACCATATATTTT. This translates into CASSTPSSGNTIYF.